Here is one TCR beta chain with its context. The clone's antigen remains unknown. Base qualities are missing; no much larger clone stands one base away. The donors were healthy, HIV-negative adults who had no recently reported acute infections or vaccinations. Every donor was a Caucasian adult residing in Nashville, Tennessee, USA. CD4+ T cells were enriched by magnetic negative selection, after which naive cells were positively selected on CD45RA and the negative fraction was taken as the memory subset. Blood was collected by leukapheresis, and PBMCs were isolated by Ficoll-Histopaque density gradient centrifugation and then cryopreserved in liquid nitrogen vapor phase. Purity and quantity of every magnetically sorted T cell population were checked by analytical flow cytometry. Genomic DNA was isolated from every sorted fraction and measured by UV absorbance on a Nanodrop 2000c. The data were obtained in a study of shared clonotypes between healthy human individuals (dated by TCRdb to the early 2020s). About the study as a whole: A few men and two women, aged 18 to 49 years, made up the cohort. Blood TCR repertoires of a handful of healthy adults were deeply sequenced to estimate repertoire size and the extent of clonotype sharing between individuals. For each donor, CD4 naive and CD4 memory were each run on three plates, CD8 naive on two plates, and CD8 memory on one plate. Libraries were prepared and TCR repertoires were sequenced by different laboratories using diverse techniques, in order to increase sequencing depth and limit assay-specific biases. Each donor's leukapheresis produced roughly between roughly 0.85 and 9 billion PBMCs. Study-level results and caveats: The small number of donors limited the genetic and exposure-history diversity represented. Sampling was restricted to blood, and TCR repertoires in tissue are likely to differ from TCR repertoires in blood. Compared with non-shared clonotypes, the clonotypes found in all four sorted-subset donors had higher generation probabilities. Based on pairwise subsampling, the degree of clonotype sharing among donors was expected to be affected by sequencing depth. Rarefaction of sorted-subset datasets indicated incomplete sequencing despite the large sequencing depth. Estimated clonotype richness was generally larger for naive than for memory subsets. Roughly 5% of naive CD4, 3% to 3.5% of naive CD8, 2% to 2.5% of memory CD4, and approximately 0.39% of memory CD8 clonotypes were shared across several donors.

Using the deep immunoSEQ assay, multiplex PCR amplified TCR CDR3 regions from genomic DNA. Extracted genomic DNA from each cell subset was distributed evenly across all wells of several immunoSEQ 96-well plates, and each plate was treated as a replicate. Each replicate PCR for sorted subsets received 150 to 250 ng genomic DNA, equal to roughly 30,000 T cell genomes. The purified libraries were quantified using a Qubit 3.0 fluorometer, sized with a Bioanalyzer 2100, and then quantified again using the KAPA Library Quantification kit. Every immunoSEQ 96-well plate was sequenced on a dedicated single-read 150-cycle Illumina NextSeq 550 flow cell. On the study's bioinformatics: Because the immunoSEQ output included only junctional sequences and no quality scores, the filtering could not be the same as the filtering used for full-length reads. To assign V/J genes and CDR3, sequences were annotated against IMGT germline references using PyIR, a Python wrapper for IgBLAST v1.9. Any read was removed if the V/J assignment was weak (E-value above 1e-6), the CDR3 was missing, or the read contained stop codons, out-of-frame junctions, or ambiguous translated residues. A V3J clonotype was defined by an identical inferred V gene, J gene, and CDR3 amino acid sequence. Percentage overlap between repertoires was calculated by dividing the number of shared unique clonotypes by the size of the smaller repertoire. Repertoire richness was assessed with RTK rarefaction, the Chao1 estimator, and Recon v2.1 estimates of unobserved clonotypes. OLGA was used to compute generation probabilities for all TCRbeta clonotypes that the gDNA method yielded from a handful of donors. TCRdb stores this immuneACCESS table with in-frame sequences only. Part of the clones is absent; in the studies checked, under half of the shortfall reflects unresolved V genes, and no reason is known for the rest. The D gene and trimming were derived from the DNA, and the V and J assignments and clone size from that table. This sample gives 2 million to 2.5 million clones in total; around 95% of them show up just once. The ten largest clones take up 0.1% to 0.15% of the sample.

The CDR3, cysteine through phenylalanine, is 15 amino acids long. Only the CDR3 portion is preserved as DNA: 45 bases, with reading frame beginning at the first base. Here V drops 3 bases and J drops 8 bases, and the junction holds 4 bases not matched to any gene. CDR1 and CDR2 (SNHLY, FYNNEI) derive from the germline V gene. The chain couples TRBV2 to TRBJ1-6; TRBD1 matches 10 bases in the middle. This sequence was found in a man aged 18 to 30 in good health. The sequenced sample consisted of naive CD4+ T cells sorted from blood. The label giving this sample's cell subset or site can be read as: CD45RA+ positively selected. The CDR3 amino acid sequence is: CASSERTGGDSPLHF. The bases are TGTGCCAGCAGTGAGCGGACAGGGGGGGATTCACCCCTCCACTTT.